Listed here are 5 T cell receptor beta chains from one sample, sequenced in a study of vaccination and CD4 T cells after COVID-19 (dated by TCRdb to between 2021 and 2022). No antigen has been identified for these receptors. The label giving this sample's treatment or condition can be read as: roughly 11-day PBMC culture with coronavirus spike peptide pools or control peptides (ViraFEST assay). CD4+ T cells from unexposed donors were collected before the COVID-19 pandemic (2011-2018). Library construction relied on PCR. The sample was run on an Illumina iSeq 100. TCR sequencing of DNA from cultured CD4+ T cells used the Oncomine TCR Beta short-read assay at the Johns Hopkins FTIC core. Genomic DNA was extracted from the cultured CD4+ T cells with the QIAamp micro DNA kit. TCRdb reprocessed the public reads (quality trimming at Q25 with fastp, clone calling with MiXCR) and kept in-frame beta chains. CDR3 protein duplicates are merged, each entry listing the most common genes and DNA. The table for this sample lists approximately 10,000 distinct CDR3 sequences; more than 35% of them were counted only once. The ten largest make up more than 15% of the sample.

The sample was CD4+ T cells from blood, cultured in vitro. These receptors originate from a human donor in good health.

Judged by abundance, this clonotype is medium-sized. J is TRBJ2-5 and V is TRBV10-3, with D unclear. V lost 4 bases to trimming and J lost 3 bases, with 9 bases between them. The length of the CDR3 is 13 residues. Germline V gives CDR1 ENHRY, CDR2 SYGVKD. Here the CDR3 reads CAISVTDKETQYF. The CDR3 DNA reads as TGTGCCATCAGTGTAACAGACAAAGAGACCCAGTACTTC.

This clonotype was picked up one time. This chain joins TRBV6-4 and TRBJ1-5; the D gene is possibly TRBD1 (5 bases). The CDR3 extends over 15 amino acids. V was trimmed by 6 bases and J by 5 bases, leaving 17 bases between them. CDR1 and CDR2 (germline): MRHNA, SNTAGT. CDR3 sequence (DNA): TGTGCCAGCAGCCGGTCGGGGGGGATGGATCAGCCCCAGCATTTT. Encoded protein: CASSRSGGMDQPQHF.

This clonotype was recorded a few times. The chain has TRBV7-9 and TRBJ2-5; 9 nucleotides agree with TRBD2. This CDR3 is 18 amino acids long. The trim removed 5 bases at V and 2 bases at J, leaving 15 bases unmatched. Germline V CDR1 and CDR2: SEHNR, FQNEAQ (reference sequence). CDR3 bases: TGTGCCAGCAGCCCCGAAGTACGTCTAGCGGGAATTCAAGAGACCCAGTACTTC. Its protein is CASSPEVRLAGIQETQYF.

The chain combines TRBV30 with TRBJ2-7, with unresolved D. Germline values: CDR1 GTSNPN, CDR2 SVGIG (reference sequence). The V end lost 1 base, the J end lost 3 bases, and 13 bases lay between the germline ends. The CDR3 has 14 residues. CDR3 sequence (DNA): TGTGCCTGGAGTGAGACTGACGGATACTACGAGCAGTACTTC. It yields the protein CAWSETDGYYEQYF.

The chain links TRBV2 to TRBJ2-5; 7 bases match TRBD2. The ends lost 8 bases at V and 5 bases at J; junction bases unmatched: 8. The CDR3 contains 13 residues. Germline V gene sequence: CDR1 SNHLY, CDR2 FYNNEI. In nucleotides, the CDR3 is TGTGCCAGCTGGCTAGCGGCACGGGAGACCCAGTACTTC. Amino acid sequence: CASWLAARETQYF.